The sequence of this T cell receptor beta chain was determined in a study of blood T cell repertoires in COVID-19. Turning to the study itself: Sites across the United States, Italy and Spain contributed samples from acute and convalescent COVID-19. From T cells, B-cell-depleted T cells, or PBMCs came the material, which was cDNA or gDNA.

Germline CDR1 and CDR2: MDHEN and SYDVKM. The CDR3 spans 16 residues. Trimming cost V 5 bases and J 0 bases; bases outside gene matches: 6. As handled by the study authors: Nucleated cell number was recorded as an estimate derived from reference gene primer amplification. Assay used: immunoSEQ multiplex PCR; TCRdb lists only in-frame clones, some missing. The V and J calls and the clone size are those of that table, but D and trimming were determined from the DNA. The sample lists roughly 200,000 clones, roughly three quarters occurring once. Seattle participants joined during active infection and were tracked over time.

The rearrangement links TRBV28 to TRBJ2-1; 8 bases are shared with TRBD2. This sequence originates from a woman of 80 years or more with COVID-19, enrolled during active disease. The sequenced sample consisted of peripheral blood. CDR3 amino acids: CASSAAGAASYNEQFF. DNA of the CDR3: TGTGCCAGCAGTGCAGCGGGAGCGGCCTCCTACAATGAGCAGTTCTTC.